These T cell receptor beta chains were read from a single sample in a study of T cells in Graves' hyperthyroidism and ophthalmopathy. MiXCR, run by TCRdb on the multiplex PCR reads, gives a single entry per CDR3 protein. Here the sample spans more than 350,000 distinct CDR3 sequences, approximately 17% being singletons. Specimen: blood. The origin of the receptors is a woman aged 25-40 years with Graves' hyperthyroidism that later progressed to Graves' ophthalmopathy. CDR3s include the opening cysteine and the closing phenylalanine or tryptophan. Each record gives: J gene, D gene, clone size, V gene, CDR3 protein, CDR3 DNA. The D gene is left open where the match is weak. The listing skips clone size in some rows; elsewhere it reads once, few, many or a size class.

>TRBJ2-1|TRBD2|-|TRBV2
CASSDAGGGYNEQFF
TGTGCCAGCAGTGATGCGGGGGGGGGTTACAATGAGCAGTTCTTC
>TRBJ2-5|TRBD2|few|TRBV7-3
CASSDRALAGTSETQYF
TGTGCCAGCAGCGATAGGGCTCTAGCGGGAACATCTGAGACCCAGTACTTC
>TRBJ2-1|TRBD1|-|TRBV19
CASSGTGVFQSMQFF
TGTGCCAGTAGCGGTACAGGGGTCTTTCAATCTATGCAGTTCTTC
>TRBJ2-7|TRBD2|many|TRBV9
CASSVGLAVTYEQYF
TGTGCCAGCAGCGTGGGACTAGCGGTCACCTACGAGCAGTACTTC
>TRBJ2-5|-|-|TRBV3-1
CASSPEGLMETQYF
TGTGCCAGCAGCCCTGAGGGACTGATGGAGACCCAGTACTTC
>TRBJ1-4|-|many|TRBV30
CAWNWGFNEKLFF
TGTGCCTGGAATTGGGGCTTTAATGAAAAACTGTTTTTT
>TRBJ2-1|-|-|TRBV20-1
CSATGTPMPNEQFF
TGCAGTGCTACCGGGACTCCAATGCCCAATGAGCAGTTCTTC
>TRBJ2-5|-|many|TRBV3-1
CASSQEGHRPSETQYF
TGTGCCAGCAGCCAAGAGGGACATCGGCCCAGCGAGACCCAGTACTTC
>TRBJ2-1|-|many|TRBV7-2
CASSLGQSLFEQFF
TGTGCCAGCAGCTTAGGGCAATCTCTCTTTGAGCAGTTCTTC
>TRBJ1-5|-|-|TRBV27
CASSLFASTVRDQPQHF
TGTGCCAGCAGTTTATTCGCATCGACAGTAAGAGATCAGCCCCAGCATTTT
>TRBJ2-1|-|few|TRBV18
CASSPGGRGYEQFF
TGTGCCAGCTCACCGGGGGGCAGGGGTTATGAGCAGTTCTTC
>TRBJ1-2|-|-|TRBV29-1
CSVEDANLGPANGYTF
TGCAGCGTTGAAGACGCAAATTTGGGCCCCGCTAATGGCTACACCTTC
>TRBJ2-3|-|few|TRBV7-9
CASSSARGDTQYF
TGTGCCAGCAGCTCCGCCCGGGGAGATACGCAGTATTTT
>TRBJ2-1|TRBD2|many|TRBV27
CASSLSGGSYNEQFF
TGTGCCAGCAGTTTAAGCGGGGGATCCTACAATGAGCAGTTCTTC
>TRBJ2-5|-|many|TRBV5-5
CASSQNAGQETQYF
TGTGCCAGCAGCCAAAATGCAGGACAGGAGACCCAGTACTTC
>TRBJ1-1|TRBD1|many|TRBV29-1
CSVQEQGVWMNTEAFF
TGCAGCGTCCAGGAACAGGGGGTTTGGATGAACACTGAAGCTTTCTTT
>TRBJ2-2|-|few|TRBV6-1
CASSFHPAVGATGELFF
TGTGCCAGCAGTTTCCACCCGGCCGTAGGGGCAACCGGGGAGCTGTTTTTT
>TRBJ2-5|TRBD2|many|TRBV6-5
CASSYSIGGGGKETQYF
TGTGCCAGCAGTTACTCGATTGGGGGGGGGGGTAAAGAGACCCAGTACTTC
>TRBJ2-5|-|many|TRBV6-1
CASRENTGLSETQYF
TGTGCCAGCAGGGAAAATACAGGGTTGTCGGAGACCCAGTACTTC
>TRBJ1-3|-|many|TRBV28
CASSLSTDTIYF
TGTGCCAGCAGTTTGAGCACGGACACCATATATTTT
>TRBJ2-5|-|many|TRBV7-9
CASSLPLETQYF
TGTGCCAGCAGCTTACCCCTAGAGACCCAGTACTTC
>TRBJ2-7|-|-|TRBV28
CASSQYAREQYF
TGTGCCAGCAGCCAATACGCCAGGGAGCAGTACTTC
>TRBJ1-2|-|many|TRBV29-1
CSVAVGVWGNFGYTF
TGCAGCGTTGCAGTGGGTGTTTGGGGTAATTTTGGCTACACCTTC
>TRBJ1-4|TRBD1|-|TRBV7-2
CASRRTGGNEKLFF
TGTGCCAGCAGACGGACAGGCGGTAATGAAAAACTGTTTTTT
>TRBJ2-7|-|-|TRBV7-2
CASSSDPALGYEQYF
TGTGCCAGCAGCAGCGATCCGGCCCTAGGCTACGAGCAGTACTTC
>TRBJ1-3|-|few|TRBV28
CASSLYYEGASGNTIYF
TGTGCCAGCAGTTTATATTATGAAGGGGCCTCTGGAAACACCATATATTTT
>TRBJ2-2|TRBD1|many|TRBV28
CASRRGQGAPGELFF
TGTGCCAGCAGACGGGGACAGGGGGCACCCGGGGAGCTGTTTTTT
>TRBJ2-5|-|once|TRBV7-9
CASSLTDTFTGTQYF
TGTGCCAGCAGCCTCACCGACACCTTCACGGGGACCCAGTACTTC
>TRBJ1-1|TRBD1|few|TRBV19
CASTLGDRPNTEAFF
TGTGCCAGTACCCTAGGGGACAGACCGAACACTGAAGCTTTCTTT
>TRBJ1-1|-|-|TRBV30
CAWSGGGNTEAFF
TGTGCCTGGAGTGGAGGGGGGAACACTGAAGCTTTCTTT
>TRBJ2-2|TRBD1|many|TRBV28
CASTTIRRDRNTGELFF
TGTGCCAGCACTACTATAAGACGGGACAGGAACACCGGGGAGCTGTTTTTT
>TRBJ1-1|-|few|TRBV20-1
CSATTFSQGMNTEAFF
TGCAGTGCCACGACGTTCTCTCAGGGGATGAACACTGAAGCTTTCTTT
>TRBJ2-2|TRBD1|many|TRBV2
CASSGPAGQGRTGELFF
TGTGCCAGCAGTGGCCCCGCGGGACAGGGGCGCACCGGGGAGCTGTTTTTT
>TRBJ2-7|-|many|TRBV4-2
CASSHPLGEQYF
TGTGCCAGCAGCCACCCCCTCGGCGAGCAGTACTTC
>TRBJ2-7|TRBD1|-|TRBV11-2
CASSHPIGTGHYEQYF
TGTGCCAGCAGTCACCCAATCGGGACAGGACACTACGAGCAGTACTTC
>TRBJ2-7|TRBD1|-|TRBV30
CAWSVGTGASEQYF
TGTGCCTGGAGTGTTGGGACAGGCGCTTCCGAGCAGTACTTC
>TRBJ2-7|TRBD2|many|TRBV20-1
CSASLGTSGNEQYF
TGCAGTGCCTCCCTCGGGACTAGCGGGAACGAGCAGTACTTC
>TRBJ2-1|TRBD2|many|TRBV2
CASSELGSGGLSDEQFF
TGTGCCAGCAGTGAATTGGGTAGCGGGGGCCTTTCGGATGAGCAGTTCTTC
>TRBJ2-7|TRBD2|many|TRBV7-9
CASSLPVAGGPGEQYF
TGTGCCAGCAGCTTACCAGTAGCGGGAGGGCCAGGCGAGCAGTACTTC
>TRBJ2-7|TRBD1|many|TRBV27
CASSFSGGAAYEQYF
TGTGCCAGCAGTTTTTCAGGGGGTGCCGCCTACGAGCAGTACTTC
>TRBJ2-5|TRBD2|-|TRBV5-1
CASSSAHLMGGVVETQYF
TGCGCCAGCAGCTCAGCTCACCTTATGGGGGGGGTCGTGGAGACCCAGTACTTC